Below, one TCR beta chain is given with its context. The data stem from a study of blood T cell repertoires in COVID-19. Study-level background: Whether acute or convalescent, the COVID-19 samples came from the United States, Italy and Spain.

The protocol was immunoSEQ multiplex PCR, while the TCRdb copy is restricted to in-frame clones and leaves out a portion. The sample includes 450,000 to 500,000 clones, 87% seen only once; the top ten take under 0.75%. Participants spanned ages about 18 to 89 years and resided in about two dozen US areas. In Cohort 3, a recovered donor had either two negative PCRs, clearance, or symptom resolution. The CDR3 extends over 10 amino acids. V was clipped by 1 base and J by 4 bases, with 2 bases between them. Germline V lookup: CDR1 DFQATT, CDR2 SNEGSKA (reference sequence). This receptor was identified in a woman aged 18 to 35 who had recovered from COVID-19. Material: PBMCs or T cells enriched from blood (not recorded which). The chain employs TRBV20-1 and TRBJ2-7; D gene unclear. The CDR3 loop is CSARVYEQYF. DNA for the CDR3: TGCAGTGCTAGAGTATACGAGCAGTACTTC.